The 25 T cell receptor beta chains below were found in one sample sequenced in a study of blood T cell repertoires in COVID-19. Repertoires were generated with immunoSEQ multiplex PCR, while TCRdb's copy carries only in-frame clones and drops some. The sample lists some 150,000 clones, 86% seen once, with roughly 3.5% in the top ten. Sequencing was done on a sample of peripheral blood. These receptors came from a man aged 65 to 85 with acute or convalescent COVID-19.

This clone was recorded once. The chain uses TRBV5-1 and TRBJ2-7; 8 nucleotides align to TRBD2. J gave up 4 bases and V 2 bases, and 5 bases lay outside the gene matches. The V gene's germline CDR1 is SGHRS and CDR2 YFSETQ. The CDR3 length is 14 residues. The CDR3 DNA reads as TGCGCCAGCAGCTTAAGAGGCGGGAGGTACGAGCAGTACTTC. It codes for CASSLRGGRYEQYF.

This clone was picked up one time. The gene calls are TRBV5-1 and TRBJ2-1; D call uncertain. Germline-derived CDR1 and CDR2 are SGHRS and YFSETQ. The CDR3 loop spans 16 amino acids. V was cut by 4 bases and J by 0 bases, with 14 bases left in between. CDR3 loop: CASSPLVTGSYNEQFF. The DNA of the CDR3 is TGCGCCAGCAGCCCCTTGGTTACCGGCTCCTACAATGAGCAGTTCTTC.

The CDR3 loop is CATIPGQPQHF. The CDR3 DNA reads as TGTGCCACCATCCCGGGTCAGCCCCAGCATTTT. The J gene is TRBJ1-5, the V gene TRBV24-1; D uncertain. The CDR3 has 11 amino acids. V shed 8 bases and J shed 6 bases, with 7 bases lying between them. From germline, CDR1 is KGHDR and CDR2 SFDVKD.

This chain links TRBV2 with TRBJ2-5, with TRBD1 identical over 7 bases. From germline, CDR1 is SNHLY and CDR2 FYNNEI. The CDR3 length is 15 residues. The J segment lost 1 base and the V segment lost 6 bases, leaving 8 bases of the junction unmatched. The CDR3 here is CASRRLTGFQETQYF. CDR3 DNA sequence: TGTGCCAGCAGGAGACTGACAGGGTTCCAAGAGACCCAGTACTTC.

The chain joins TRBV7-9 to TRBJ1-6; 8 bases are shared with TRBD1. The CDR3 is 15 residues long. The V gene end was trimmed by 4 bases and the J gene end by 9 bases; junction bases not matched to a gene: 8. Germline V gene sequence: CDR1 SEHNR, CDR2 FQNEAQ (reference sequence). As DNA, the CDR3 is TGTGCCAGCAGCTCCTCCCAGGGGGCTGGTTCACCCCTCCACTTT. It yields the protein CASSSSQGAGSPLHF.

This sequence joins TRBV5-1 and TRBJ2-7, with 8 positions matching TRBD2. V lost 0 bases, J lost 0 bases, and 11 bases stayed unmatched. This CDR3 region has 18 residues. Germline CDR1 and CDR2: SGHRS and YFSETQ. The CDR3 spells CASSLGPSLAVDSYEQYF. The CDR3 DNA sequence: TGCGCCAGCAGCTTGGGACCGTCACTAGCGGTAGACTCCTACGAGCAGTACTTC.

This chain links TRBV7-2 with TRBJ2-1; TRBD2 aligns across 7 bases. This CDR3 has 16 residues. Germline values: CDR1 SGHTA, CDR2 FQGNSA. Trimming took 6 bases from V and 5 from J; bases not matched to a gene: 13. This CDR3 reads CASSRALGLGNNEQFF. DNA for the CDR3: TGTGCCAGCAGTCGGGCGTTAGGACTAGGTAACAATGAGCAGTTCTTC.

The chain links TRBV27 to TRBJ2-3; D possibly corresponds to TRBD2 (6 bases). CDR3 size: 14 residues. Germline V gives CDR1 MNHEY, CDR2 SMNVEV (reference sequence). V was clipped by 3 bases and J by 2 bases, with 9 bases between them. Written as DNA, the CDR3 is TGTGCCAGCAGTTTTAGCGGCTCCACAGATACGCAGTATTTT. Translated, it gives CASSFSGSTDTQYF.

In DNA form, the CDR3 reads TGCAGCGTTGAAGCCGGGACTAGCGGGAGCAATGAGCAGTTCTTC. It yields the protein CSVEAGTSGSNEQFF. The chain combines TRBV29-1 with TRBJ2-1, with 14 bases identical to TRBD2. V shed 1 base, J shed 6 bases, and the junction held 2 bases outside the gene matches. Germline V gene lookup returns CDR1 SQVTM and CDR2 ANQGSEA. This CDR3 region has 15 residues.

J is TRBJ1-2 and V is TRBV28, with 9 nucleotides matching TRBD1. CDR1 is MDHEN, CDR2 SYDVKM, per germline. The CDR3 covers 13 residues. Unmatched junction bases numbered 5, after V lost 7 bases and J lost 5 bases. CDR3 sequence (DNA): TGTGCCAGCACAAGACAGGGGGTATATGGCTACACCTTC. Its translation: CASTRQGVYGYTF.

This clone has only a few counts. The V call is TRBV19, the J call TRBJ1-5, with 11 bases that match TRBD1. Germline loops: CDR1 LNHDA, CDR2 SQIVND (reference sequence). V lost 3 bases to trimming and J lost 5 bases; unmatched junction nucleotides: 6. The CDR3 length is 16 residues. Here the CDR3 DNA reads TGTGCCAGTAGTATTCAGGACAGGGGGCTGGATCAGCCCCAGCATTTT. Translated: CASSIQDRGLDQPQHF.

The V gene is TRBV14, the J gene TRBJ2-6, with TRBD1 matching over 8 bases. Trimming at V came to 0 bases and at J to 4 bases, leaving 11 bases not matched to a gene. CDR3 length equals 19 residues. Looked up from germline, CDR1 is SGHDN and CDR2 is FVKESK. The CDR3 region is CASSQDPGQESKGANVLTF. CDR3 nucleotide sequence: TGTGCCAGCAGCCAAGATCCGGGACAGGAATCGAAGGGGGCCAACGTCCTGACTTTC.

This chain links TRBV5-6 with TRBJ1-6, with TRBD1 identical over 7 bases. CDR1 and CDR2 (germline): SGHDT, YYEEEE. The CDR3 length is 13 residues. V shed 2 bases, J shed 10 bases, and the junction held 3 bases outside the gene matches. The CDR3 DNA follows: TGTGCCAGCAGCTTTGACAGGGAATCACCCCTCCACTTT. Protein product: CASSFDRESPLHF.

The CDR3: CSVEIASGYNEQFF. CDR3 sequence (DNA): TGCAGCGTTGAGATCGCTAGCGGTTACAATGAGCAGTTCTTC. This chain connects TRBV29-1 to TRBJ2-1; 7 positions agree with TRBD2. The CDR3 spans 14 residues. V lost 3 bases to trimming and J lost 4 bases; unmatched junction nucleotides: 6. Germline values: CDR1 SQVTM, CDR2 ANQGSEA.

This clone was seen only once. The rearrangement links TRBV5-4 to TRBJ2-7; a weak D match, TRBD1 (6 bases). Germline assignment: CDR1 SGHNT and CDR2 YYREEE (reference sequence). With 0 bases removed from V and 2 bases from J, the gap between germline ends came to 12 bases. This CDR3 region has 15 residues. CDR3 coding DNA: TGTGCCAGCAGCTTGGGCCCAGGGGACACCTACGAGCAGTACTTC. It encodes CASSLGPGDTYEQYF.

CDR3 DNA: TGTGCCAGCAGTGAATGGCTAGCGGGAGGGCCAGTAGGGACCCAGTACTTC. It yields the protein CASSEWLAGGPVGTQYF. This chain links TRBV6-1 with TRBJ2-5; TRBD2 matches at 12 bases. The CDR3 has 17 residues. The V and J ends lost 2 bases and 7 bases, in that order; junction bases with no gene match: 11. CDR1 MNHNS and CDR2 SASEGT come from the germline V gene.

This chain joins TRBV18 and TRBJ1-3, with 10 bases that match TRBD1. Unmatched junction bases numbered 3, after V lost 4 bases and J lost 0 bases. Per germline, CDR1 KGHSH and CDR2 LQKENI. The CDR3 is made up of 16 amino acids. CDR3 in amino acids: CASSRTGGISGNTIYF. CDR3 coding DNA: TGTGCCAGCTCACGGACAGGGGGAATCTCTGGAAACACCATATATTTT.

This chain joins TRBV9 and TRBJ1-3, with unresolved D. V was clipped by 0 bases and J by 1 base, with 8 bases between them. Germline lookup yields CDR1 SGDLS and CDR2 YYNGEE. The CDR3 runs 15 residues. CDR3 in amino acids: CASSVEPRSGNTIYF. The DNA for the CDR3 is TGTGCCAGCAGCGTAGAGCCGAGATCTGGAAACACCATATATTTT.

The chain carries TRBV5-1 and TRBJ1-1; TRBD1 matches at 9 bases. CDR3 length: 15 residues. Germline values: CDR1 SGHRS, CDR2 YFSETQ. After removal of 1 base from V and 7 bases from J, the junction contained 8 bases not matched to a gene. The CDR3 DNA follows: TGCGCCAGCAGCTTGTGGACAGGGGCGCGGGGTGAAGCTTTCTTT. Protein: CASSLWTGARGEAFF.

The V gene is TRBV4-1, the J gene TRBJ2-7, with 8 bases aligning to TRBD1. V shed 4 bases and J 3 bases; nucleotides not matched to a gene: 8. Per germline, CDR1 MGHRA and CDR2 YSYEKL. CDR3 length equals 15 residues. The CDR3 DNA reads TGCGCCAGCAGCCGGGGGTCGACAGGGGACTACGAGCAGTACTTC. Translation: CASSRGSTGDYEQYF.

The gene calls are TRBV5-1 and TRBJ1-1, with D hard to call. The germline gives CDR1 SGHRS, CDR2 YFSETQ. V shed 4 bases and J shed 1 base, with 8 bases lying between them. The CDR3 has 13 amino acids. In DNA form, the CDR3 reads TGCGCCAGCAGCCTGCAGTCGAACACTGAAGCTTTCTTT. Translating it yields CASSLQSNTEAFF. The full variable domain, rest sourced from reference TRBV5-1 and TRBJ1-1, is KAGVTQTPRYLIKTRGQQVTLSCSPISGHRSVSWYQQTPGQGLQFLFEYFSETQRNKGNFPGRFSGRQFSNSRSEMNVSTLELGDSALYLCASSLQSNTEAFFGQGTRLTVV.

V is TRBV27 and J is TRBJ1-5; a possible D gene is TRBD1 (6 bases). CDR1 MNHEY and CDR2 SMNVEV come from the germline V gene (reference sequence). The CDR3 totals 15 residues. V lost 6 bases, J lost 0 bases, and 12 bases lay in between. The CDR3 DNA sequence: TGTGCCAGCAGATCCACAGGGTATAGCAATCAGCCCCAGCATTTT. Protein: CASRSTGYSNQPQHF.

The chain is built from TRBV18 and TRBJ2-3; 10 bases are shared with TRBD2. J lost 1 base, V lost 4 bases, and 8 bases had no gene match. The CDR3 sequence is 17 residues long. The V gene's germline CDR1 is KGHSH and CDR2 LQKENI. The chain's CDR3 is CASSRKLAGRGTDTQYF. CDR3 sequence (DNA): TGTGCCAGCTCACGCAAACTAGCGGGGAGGGGCACAGATACGCAGTATTTT.

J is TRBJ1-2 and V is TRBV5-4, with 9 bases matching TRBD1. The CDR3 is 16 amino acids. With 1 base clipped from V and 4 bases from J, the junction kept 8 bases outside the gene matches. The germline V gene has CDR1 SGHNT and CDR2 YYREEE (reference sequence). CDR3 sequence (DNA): TGTGCCAGCAGCTTGCCCTGGACAGGGGAGAGCTATGGCTACACCTTC. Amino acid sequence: CASSLPWTGESYGYTF.

For the CDR3, the DNA is TGTGCCAGCAGTGAATTCCAGGAGGGGGAAGCTTTCTTT. As protein: CASSEFQEGEAFF. This sequence joins TRBV6-1 and TRBJ1-1; possibly TRBD1 for D (5 bases). The CDR3 totals 13 residues. Germline CDR1 is MNHNS and CDR2 is SASEGT. V shed 2 bases and J shed 8 bases, with 12 bases lying between them.